The source of this T cell receptor (beta chain) is a study of CD8 T cells in Susac syndrome. For the study at large: When their blood was taken, patients with Susac syndrome were therapy-naive, taking corticosteroids, or taking intravenous immunoglobulin alone. Overall study findings and caveats: As the study acknowledged, the number of individuals who were part of its TCR sequencing and HLA analysis was relatively small.

Sequencing of TCR beta, carried out with a high-throughput approach, was applied to CD8+ and CD4+ T cells from the blood. The V segment lost 0 bases and the J segment 2 bases; nucleotides outside the gene matches: 1. This CDR3 has 17 residues. CDR1 is LGHNA, CDR2 YSLEER, per germline. A word on this clonotype: The antigen remains unidentified.

cDNA came from roughly 0.53 to 1 ug RNA primed by random hexamers. Amplification of the TCR beta CDR3 was carried out by immunoSEQ multiplex PCR, which spanned a total of 54 Vbeta and 13 Jbeta segments. TCRdb ran MiXCR on the immunoSEQ multiplex PCR reads and lists one entry per CDR3 protein. The table records hundreds of thousands of distinct CDR3 sequences, about 94% of them present only once. V gene TRBV4-3 combines with J gene TRBJ2-1; 13 bases align to TRBD2. The source of this sequence is a human donor with Susac syndrome. Sequenced sample: CD4+ T cells from PBMCs. CDR3 DNA: TGCGCCAGCAGCCAAGACGGACTAGCGGGGGCCTACAATGAGCAGTTCTTC. Protein product: CASSQDGLAGAYNEQFF.